Shown below are 18 T cell receptor beta chains from a single sample sequenced in a study of blood T cell repertoires in COVID-19. Sequencing was performed with immunoSEQ multiplex PCR; in TCRdb, only in-frame clones are kept and a portion is missing. Of over 50,000 clones listed, approximately 92% were seen once; the top ten hold more than 5.5%. What was sequenced was peripheral blood. The source is a man aged 45-60 years with active COVID-19.

The chain couples TRBV4-1 to TRBJ2-5; the D gene is possibly TRBD2 (5 bases). Trimming removed 1 base at V and 6 bases at J, with 9 bases between. This CDR3 is 13 amino acids long. Germline CDR1 and CDR2: MGHRA and YSYEKL. CDR3 residues: CASSQVDGKTQYF. DNA for the CDR3: TGCGCCAGCAGCCAAGTCGACGGGAAGACCCAGTACTTC.

As DNA, the CDR3 is TGTGCCAGCAGCCTCGGGACACGGAGTGAAGCTTTCTTT. Translating it yields CASSLGTRSEAFF. J is TRBJ1-1 and V is TRBV2, with D possibly TRBD1 on 6 matching bases. The V gene's germline CDR1 is SNHLY and CDR2 FYNNEI. The CDR3 loop spans 13 amino acids. V was cut by 6 bases and J by 7 bases, with 15 bases left in between.

This clone has more than one count but fewer than ten. The chain uses TRBV2 and TRBJ1-3; D may be TRBD1 (6 bases). The CDR3 length is 17 residues. Trimming left V 6 bases short and J 0 bases short, with 18 bases between. The germline CDR1 and CDR2 sequences are SNHLY and FYNNEI. The DNA of the CDR3 is TGTGCCAGCAGCCGTACTTTCAGGGGATACTCTGGAAACACCATATATTTT. This encodes CASSRTFRGYSGNTIYF.

The chain links TRBV3-1 (or the pseudogene TRBV3-2) to TRBJ2-7, with D unclear. Germline V lookup: CDR1 LGHDT, CDR2 YNNKEL (reference sequence). This CDR3 comprises 15 residues. V lost 1 base and J lost 2, with 12 bases in between. The DNA for the CDR3 is TGTGCCAGCAGCCAAGCCGTTGGAGTCCCCTACGAGCAGTACTTC. Translated, it gives CASSQAVGVPYEQYF.

This chain connects TRBV6-4 to TRBJ2-1; TRBD2 matches 9 bases. Germline lookup yields CDR1 MRHNA and CDR2 SNTAGT. The CDR3 runs 14 residues. V lost 5 bases and J lost 9; bases outside the gene matches: 8. Here the CDR3 DNA reads TGTGCCAGCAGTCCCTTAGAAGCGGGGGGTGAGCAGTTCTTC. Its translation is CASSPLEAGGEQFF.

The chain uses TRBV11-2 and TRBJ2-3; TRBD2 matches at 7 bases. CDR1 is SGHAT and CDR2 is FQNNGV in the germline V gene. Losses at the gene ends were 5 bases for V and 3 bases for J; bases not matched to a gene: 11. The CDR3 length is 16 residues. The CDR3 sequence is CASSLRLALRTDTQYF. The CDR3 DNA reads TGTGCCAGCAGCCTCCGACTAGCCCTAAGAACAGATACGCAGTATTTT.

The rearrangement links TRBV4-1 to TRBJ1-2; tentative D call: TRBD1 (6 bases). Trimming removed 0 bases at V and 8 bases at J, with 19 bases between. Germline V gene data show CDR1 as MGHRA and CDR2 as YSYEKL. The CDR3 consists of 16 residues. The CDR3 bases are TGCGCCAGCAGCCAAGAATTGGGGACAAACGGCGGAGGCTACACCTTC. This sequence encodes CASSQELGTNGGGYTF.

The V call is TRBV6-5, the J call TRBJ1-2, with D possibly TRBD1 on 5 matching bases. Trimming took off 0 bases at V and 4 bases at J, with 12 bases between the two ends. This CDR3 region has 15 residues. CDR1 is MNHEY and CDR2 is SVGAGI in the germline V gene. CDR3 sequence: CASSYSIDSRYGYTF. The DNA of the CDR3 is TGTGCCAGCAGTTACTCGATTGACAGCCGCTATGGCTACACCTTC.

The V gene is TRBV25-1, the J gene TRBJ1-6; 8 nucleotides match TRBD1. V shed 11 bases, J shed 7 bases, and the junction held 7 bases outside the gene matches. The CDR3 loop spans 13 amino acids. In germline, CDR1 is MGHDK, CDR2 SYGVNS. The CDR3 DNA reads as TGTGCCGGTAGACAGGGGTGGAATTCACCCCTCCACTTT. Residues: CAGRQGWNSPLHF.

This rearrangement joins TRBV7-6 to TRBJ2-1; the D is unclear. This CDR3 is 14 amino acids long. V lost 8 bases to trimming and J lost 4 bases, with 15 bases between them. CDR1 and CDR2 (germline): SGHVS, FNYEAQ. CDR3 coding DNA: TGTGCCAGCTCGTCGCGTGGCGGATACAATGAGCAGTTCTTC. This gives the protein CASSSRGGYNEQFF.

The chain links TRBV2 to TRBJ2-1; 10 nucleotides agree with TRBD2. The germline CDR1 and CDR2 sequences are SNHLY and FYNNEI. V dropped 8 bases and J dropped 7; count of bases not matched to a gene: 14. The CDR3 has 16 amino acids. The CDR3 is CASGVPSGRGENEQFF. The CDR3 DNA reads TGTGCCAGCGGTGTGCCTAGCGGGAGAGGGGAAAATGAGCAGTTCTTC. The full variable domain, with the rest looked up from reference TRBV2 and TRBJ2-1, is EPEVTQTPSHQVTQMGQEVILRCVPISNHLYFYWYRQILGQKVEFLVSFYNNEISEKSEIFDDQFSVERPDGSNFTLKIRSTKLEDSAMYFCASGVPSGRGENEQFFGPGTRLTVL.

V gene TRBV19 combines with J gene TRBJ2-1; TRBD2 matches 7 bases. V shed 9 bases, J shed 4 bases, and the junction held 15 bases outside the gene matches. Per germline, CDR1 LNHDA and CDR2 SQIVND (reference sequence). The CDR3 has 16 amino acids. The CDR3 sequence is CASRPFGGAGYNEQFF. CDR3 sequence (DNA): TGTGCCAGCAGACCGTTCGGGGGAGCGGGGTACAATGAGCAGTTCTTC. The variable domain in full, completed from reference TRBV19 and TRBJ2-1, reads DGGITQSPKYLFRKEGQNVTLSCEQNLNHDAMYWYRQDPGQGLRLIYYSQIVNDFQKGDIAEGYSVSREKKESFPLTVTSAQKNPTAFYLCASRPFGGAGYNEQFFGPGTRLTVL.

This chain links TRBV12-3 or TRBV12-4 with TRBJ2-1, with D possibly matching TRBD2 (5 bases). The ends were cut back, 3 bases at V and 5 bases at J, with 8 bases in the middle. The CDR3 spans 13 residues. The chain's CDR3 is CASSFFGDNEQFF. The CDR3 region has the DNA TGTGCCAGCAGTTTCTTCGGGGACAATGAGCAGTTCTTC.

This clone has only one observation. This chain links TRBV19 with TRBJ1-2; tentative D call: TRBD1 (5 bases). This CDR3 contains 12 residues. Germline loops: CDR1 LNHDA, CDR2 SQIVND (reference sequence). V lost 7 bases and J 4 bases, leaving 10 bases between the germline ends. CDR3: CASKQVGYGYTF. CDR3 nucleotides: TGTGCCAGTAAACAGGTGGGCTATGGCTACACCTTC. Looking up the rest from reference TRBV19 and TRBJ1-2 gives the full variable domain: DGGITQSPKYLFRKEGQNVTLSCEQNLNHDAMYWYRQDPGQGLRLIYYSQIVNDFQKGDIAEGYSVSREKKESFPLTVTSAQKNPTAFYLCASKQVGYGYTFGSGTRLTVV.

The gene calls are TRBV27 and TRBJ1-2, with D uncertain. CDR1 MNHEY and CDR2 SMNVEV come from the germline V gene (reference sequence). The CDR3 is made up of 11 amino acids. Trimming took 6 bases from V and 5 from J, leaving 7 bases between them. The CDR3 reads CASSVRYGYTF. Written as DNA, the CDR3 is TGTGCCAGCAGCGTACGGTATGGCTACACCTTC.

This chain uses TRBV28 with TRBJ2-5; TRBD2 is a possible D gene (5 bases). The CDR3 is 16 residues long. CDR1 is MDHEN and CDR2 is SYDVKM in the germline V gene. Trimming pared 6 bases from V and 14 bases from J, leaving 31 bases between. The CDR3 DNA reads as TGTGCCAGCAGCTCCCTCAAAGGGAGAGACCTCGAGCAGCCATACTTC. Encoded protein: CASSSLKGRDLEQPYF.

The chain couples TRBV2 to TRBJ1-2; TRBD1 aligns across 7 bases. Germline trimming cut 5 bases from V and 1 base from J; bases unmatched to any gene: 7. This CDR3 is 15 amino acids long. Germline values: CDR1 SNHLY, CDR2 FYNNEI. CDR3 sequence reads: CASSSRDSYNYGYTF. DNA of the CDR3: TGTGCCAGCAGTTCCCGGGACAGCTATAACTATGGCTACACCTTC.

The V gene is TRBV6-5, the J gene TRBJ1-2; TRBD1 agrees at 7 bases. Germline CDR1 MNHEY, CDR2 SVGAGI. This CDR3 comprises 14 residues. After removal of 6 bases from V and 4 bases from J, the junction contained 8 bases not matched to a gene. In DNA form, the CDR3 reads TGTGCCAGCAGCCGACGACAGGGTGGCTATGGCTACACCTTC. Translating it yields CASSRRQGGYGYTF.